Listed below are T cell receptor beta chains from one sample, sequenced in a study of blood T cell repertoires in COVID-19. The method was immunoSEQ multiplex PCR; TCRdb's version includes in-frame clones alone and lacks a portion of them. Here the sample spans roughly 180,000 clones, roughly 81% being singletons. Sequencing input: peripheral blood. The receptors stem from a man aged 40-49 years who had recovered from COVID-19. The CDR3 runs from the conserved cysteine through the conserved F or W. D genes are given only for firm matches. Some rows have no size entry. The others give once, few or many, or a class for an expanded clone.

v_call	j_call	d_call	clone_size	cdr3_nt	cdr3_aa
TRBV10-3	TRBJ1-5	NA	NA	TGTGCCATCAGTGGTGCGGCACTGAATAGCAATCAGCCCCAGCATTTT	CAISGAALNSNQPQHF
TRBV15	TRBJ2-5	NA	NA	TGTGCCACCAGCAGAGTTCGGGAAGTCCTAGAGACCCAGTACTTC	CATSRVREVLETQYF
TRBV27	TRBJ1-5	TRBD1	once	TGTGCCAGCAGTTACAACGGACAGGGAGGTCAGCCCCAGCATTTT	CASSYNGQGGQPQHF
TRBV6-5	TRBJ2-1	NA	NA	TGTGCCAGCAGATTACGGGGGACAGCACTCAATGAGCAGTTCTTC	CASRLRGTALNEQFF
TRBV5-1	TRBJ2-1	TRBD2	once	TGCGCCAGCAGCTTGGGAGCGGGAGTGTCATACAATGAGCAGTTCTTC	CASSLGAGVSYNEQFF
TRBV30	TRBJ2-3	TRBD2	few	TGTGCCTGGGGTGGACTAGCGGGGAGCACAGATACGCAGTATTTT	CAWGGLAGSTDTQYF
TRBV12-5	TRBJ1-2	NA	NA	TGTGCTAGTGGTTTTAGTCGGGGGACTGGCTACACCTTC	CASGFSRGTGYTF
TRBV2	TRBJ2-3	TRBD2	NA	TGTGCCAGACGTGGGACTAGCGGGGGTTGGTCGCTCGTGGATACGCAGTATTTT	CARRGTSGGWSLVDTQYF
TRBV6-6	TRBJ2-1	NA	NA	TGTGCCAGCAGCGATTTCGGAGGGCCAGGGAATGAGCAGTTCTTC	CASSDFGGPGNEQFF
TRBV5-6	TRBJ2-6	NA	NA	TGTGCCAGCAGCTTTGGGAGCTCTGGGGCCAACGTCCTGACTTTC	CASSFGSSGANVLTF
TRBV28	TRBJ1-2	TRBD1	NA	TGTGCCAGCAGTACAACCGGGACAGGAGGCTATGGCTACACCTTC	CASSTTGTGGYGYTF
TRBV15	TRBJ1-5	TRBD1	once	TGTGCCACCAGCAGAGGGACAGGGCTACGGCAGCCCCAGCATTTT	CATSRGTGLRQPQHF
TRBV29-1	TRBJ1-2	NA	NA	TGCAGCGTCAGTACCTCTACAGGGATCTATGGCTACACCTTC	CSVSTSTGIYGYTF
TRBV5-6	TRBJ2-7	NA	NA	TGTGCCAGCAGCCCCCGGGAGACCAACTACGAGCAGTACTTC	CASSPRETNYEQYF
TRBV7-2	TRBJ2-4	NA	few	TGTGCCAGCAGCTCCTCCAGCATTCAGTACTTC	CASSSSSIQYF
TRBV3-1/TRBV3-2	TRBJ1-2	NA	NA	TGTGCCAGCAGCCAAGGAGACAGAAGGATTAACTATGGCTACACCTTC	CASSQGDRRINYGYTF
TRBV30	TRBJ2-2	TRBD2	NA	TGTGCCTGGAGTGTATCCGGGAGGGCCCTCGGGGAGCTGTTTTTT	CAWSVSGRALGELFF